This entry lists 23 T cell receptor beta chains sequenced from one sample in a study of shared clonotypes between healthy human individuals. Only in-frame clones appear in the TCRdb table, and some are missing; sequencing was by immunoSEQ multiplex PCR. The sample lists millions of clones, around nine tenths seen once, with about 0.13% in the top ten. Specimen: naive CD4+ T cells sorted from blood. Sample subset: CD45RA+ positively selected. Source of these receptors: a man between 18 and 29 years old in good health.

The chain is built from TRBV10-3 and TRBJ1-4, with 8 nucleotides matching TRBD1. The CDR3 totals 13 residues. Germline CDR1 is ENHRY and CDR2 is SYGVKD. J was trimmed by 6 bases and V by 10 bases; bases with no gene match: 7. The CDR3 DNA reads TGTGCCAGCAAGACAGGGGAGGATGAAAAACTGTTTTTT. Translation: CASKTGEDEKLFF.

The J gene is TRBJ2-7, the V gene TRBV5-1; D is uncertain. Deletions cut 1 base from V and 2 bases from J, with 10 bases between. The CDR3 is 14 residues long. From germline, CDR1 is SGHRS and CDR2 YFSETQ. CDR3 nucleotide sequence: TGCGCCAGCAGCTTGACCGTAGGTGCCTACGAGCAGTACTTC. Translating it yields CASSLTVGAYEQYF.

The rearrangement uses TRBV13 and TRBJ1-1; D gene ambiguous. The CDR3 runs 11 residues. Germline loops: CDR1 PRHDT, CDR2 FYEKMQ (reference sequence). With 5 bases removed from V and 5 bases from J, the gap between germline ends came to 6 bases. The CDR3 loop is CASSEGTEAFF. The CDR3 nucleotides are TGTGCCAGCAGCGAGGGTACTGAAGCTTTCTTT. The full variable domain, rest sourced from reference TRBV13 and TRBJ1-1, is AAGVIQSPRHLIKEKRETATLKCYPIPRHDTVYWYQQGPGQDPQFLISFYEKMQSDKGSIPDRFSAQQFSDYHSELNMSSLELGDSALYFCASSEGTEAFFGQGTRLTVV.

A single count supports this clone. The rearrangement links TRBV7-9 to TRBJ2-3; D assignment may be TRBD1 or TRBD2 (5 bases each). The CDR3 runs 11 residues. V lost 1 base, J lost 10 bases, and 6 bases lay in between. Germline CDR1 is SEHNR and CDR2 is FQNEAQ (reference sequence). CDR3 nucleotides: TGTGCCAGCAGCTTAGGAGGGGCGCAGTATTTT. Amino acids: CASSLGGAQYF. Together with reference TRBV7-9 and TRBJ2-3, the CDR3 gives the full variable domain: DTGVSQNPRHKITKRGQNVTFRCDPISEHNRLYWYRQTLGQGPEFLTYFQNEAQLEKSRLLSDRFSAERPKGSFSTLEIQRTEQGDSAMYLCASSLGGAQYFGPGTRLTVL.

This rearrangement joins TRBV2 to TRBJ2-3; 13 bases fit TRBD2. V was clipped by 8 bases and J by 4 bases; unmatched bases: 9. CDR3 length: 16 residues. Germline V gives CDR1 SNHLY, CDR2 FYNNEI. In nucleotides, the CDR3 is TGTGCCAGCCAACTAGCGGGAGGGTGGGCGGCAGATACGCAGTATTTT. It codes for CASQLAGGWAADTQYF.

The V gene is TRBV6-6, the J gene TRBJ1-1, with TRBD1 as a possible D gene (5 bases). The germline gives CDR1 MNHNY, CDR2 SVGAGI (reference sequence). Trimming left V 10 bases short and J 3 bases short, with 24 bases between. CDR3 length: 16 residues. The CDR3 coding sequence is TGTGCCACGCGAACCCCACCAGGGACGTGGGACACTGAAGCTTTCTTT. This encodes CATRTPPGTWDTEAFF.

A remark on this clone: The identical CDR3 is also encoded by other nucleotide sequences in the sample. The chain has TRBV9 and TRBJ1-3; D not certain. The CDR3 consists of 13 residues. Germline CDR1 reads SGDLS; CDR2 reads YYNGEE. V lost 0 bases to trimming and J lost 2 bases, with 3 bases between them. The CDR3 region is CASSVGPGNTIYF. CDR3 DNA sequence: TGTGCCAGCAGCGTAGGGCCTGGAAACACCATATATTTT.

The count of this clone is one. This chain joins TRBV4-1 and TRBJ2-1, with 10 bases identical to TRBD2. The CDR3 is 15 residues long. CDR1 MGHRA and CDR2 YSYEKL come from the germline V gene. V was clipped by 1 base and J by 12 bases; unmatched bases: 9. CDR3 coding DNA: TGCGCCAGCAGCCAAGTTTTAGCGGGGGGAGGTCGGCAGTTCTTC. Protein sequence: CASSQVLAGGGRQFF.

The J gene is TRBJ1-3, the V gene TRBV18; D remains ambiguous. The CDR3 spans 14 residues. The V end lost 0 bases, the J end lost 3 bases, and 6 bases lay between the germline ends. Germline V gene sequence: CDR1 KGHSH, CDR2 LQKENI. CDR3 protein: CASSPPERGNTIYF. CDR3 bases: TGTGCCAGCTCACCACCCGAACGTGGAAACACCATATATTTT.

This clone showed up just once. This chain links TRBV10-1 with TRBJ2-3, with TRBD1 identical over 12 bases. Trimming took 6 bases from V and 9 from J; bases not matched to a gene: 10. The CDR3 consists of 15 residues. Germline V gives CDR1 WNHNN, CDR2 SYGVQD (reference sequence). CDR3 sequence: CASRGGQGARGTQYF. CDR3 DNA: TGCGCCAGCAGGGGGGGACAGGGGGCGAGGGGGACGCAGTATTTT.

In the case of this clone: The sample contains more than one DNA sequence encoding this CDR3. The J gene is TRBJ1-1, the V gene TRBV6-5; no clear D. The CDR3 is 13 residues long. V lost 8 bases to trimming and J lost 0 bases, with 10 bases between them. Germline lookup yields CDR1 MNHEY and CDR2 SVGAGI. Here the CDR3 reads CASSAQMNTEAFF. The CDR3 DNA follows: TGTGCCAGCTCGGCACAAATGAACACTGAAGCTTTCTTT.

The chain links TRBV7-9 to TRBJ2-3; D might be TRBD1 or TRBD2, each matching 6 bases. V lost 5 bases and J lost 2, with 11 bases in between. The CDR3 is 14 residues long. Looked up from germline, CDR1 is SEHNR and CDR2 is FQNEAQ (reference sequence). The CDR3 region has the DNA TGTGCCAGCAGCCTGGGGGGCATCACAGATACGCAGTATTTT. Translated: CASSLGGITDTQYF. The complete variable domain, with remaining parts taken from reference TRBV7-9 and TRBJ2-3, reads DTGVSQNPRHKITKRGQNVTFRCDPISEHNRLYWYRQTLGQGPEFLTYFQNEAQLEKSRLLSDRFSAERPKGSFSTLEIQRTEQGDSAMYLCASSLGGITDTQYFGPGTRLTVL.

This clone was found a few times. The chain is built from TRBV2 and TRBJ1-6; 8 bases fit TRBD1. The trim removed 7 bases at V and 7 bases at J, leaving 3 bases unmatched. The CDR3 is 13 amino acids. CDR1 and CDR2 (germline): SNHLY, FYNNEI. DNA for the CDR3: TGTGCCAGCACGGGACAGGCAAATTCACCCCTCCACTTT. As protein: CASTGQANSPLHF.

This CDR3 reads CAWRDSSYEQYF. Written as DNA, the CDR3 is TGTGCCTGGAGGGACAGCTCCTACGAGCAGTACTTC. The rearrangement links TRBV30 to TRBJ2-5; tentative D call: TRBD1 (6 bases). The end of the DNA is better explained by TRBJ2-7, so the J call may be wrong. The germline V gene has CDR1 GTSNPN and CDR2 SVGIG (reference sequence). The CDR3 has 12 amino acids.

This sequence joins TRBV6-6 and TRBJ1-5; D call uncertain. The CDR3 length is 16 residues. CDR1 MNHNY and CDR2 SVGAGI come from the germline V gene (reference sequence). The ends were cut back, 2 bases at V and 1 base at J, with 12 bases in the middle. CDR3: CASSYGSPSSNQPQHF. The CDR3 DNA follows: TGTGCCAGCAGTTACGGGTCCCCTTCGAGCAATCAGCCCCAGCATTTT.

J is TRBJ2-5 and V is TRBV6-5; 10 nucleotides agree with TRBD2. The CDR3 has 14 residues. CDR1 and CDR2 (germline): MNHEY, SVGAGI. V lost 4 bases, J lost 3 bases, and 2 bases stayed unmatched. CDR3 sequence reads: CASSSSGSKETQYF. The CDR3 DNA follows: TGTGCCAGCAGTTCTAGCGGGAGTAAAGAGACCCAGTACTTC.

V is TRBV7-2 and J is TRBJ2-7, with 9 bases identical to TRBD2. This CDR3 spans 15 amino acids. V dropped 4 bases and J dropped 4; count of bases not matched to a gene: 8. Germline values: CDR1 SGHTA, CDR2 FQGNSA. CDR3 nucleotide sequence: TGTGCCAGCAGCTCCCGGGTTAGCGGGAGTTACGAGCAGTACTTC. Protein product: CASSSRVSGSYEQYF.

The J gene is TRBJ2-7, the V gene TRBV4-1; tentatively, D is TRBD1 or TRBD2 (6 bases each). Germline CDR1 MGHRA, CDR2 YSYEKL. CDR3 length: 16 residues. The V end was cut by 0 bases, the J end by 1 base, with 13 bases between. CDR3 nucleotide sequence: TGCGCCAGCAGCCAAGATCCGGGGGCGGTTTCCTACGAGCAGTACTTC. Translating gives CASSQDPGAVSYEQYF.

The CDR3 DNA reads TGTGCCAGTAGTATCGGGAGGACCACTAACTATGGCTACACCTTC. Translating it yields CASSIGRTTNYGYTF. This chain joins TRBV19 and TRBJ1-2; D not certain. The V end was cut by 3 bases, the J end by 0 bases, with 11 bases between. This CDR3 spans 15 amino acids. The V gene's germline CDR1 is LNHDA and CDR2 SQIVND (reference sequence).

CDR3 sequence reads: CSSRDRGLYTQYF. The CDR3, as DNA: TGCAGCTCGAGGGACAGGGGGCTTTATACGCAGTATTTT. This sequence joins TRBV29-1 and TRBJ2-3; 12 positions agree with TRBD1. The CDR3 spans 13 residues. With V trimmed by 8 bases and J by 7 bases, 7 bases remained unmatched. Germline-derived CDR1 and CDR2 are SQVTM and ANQGSEA.

This chain joins TRBV6-6 and TRBJ2-1; 10 nucleotides align to TRBD2. This CDR3 has 15 residues. Germline V CDR1 and CDR2: MNHNY, SVGAGI (reference sequence). Unmatched junction bases numbered 6, after V lost 6 bases and J lost 4 bases. CDR3 protein: CASRLAGRDYNEQFF. The CDR3 DNA follows: TGTGCCAGCAGACTAGCGGGAAGAGATTACAATGAGCAGTTCTTC.

This clone was counted only a few times. The chain uses TRBV1 and TRBJ1-6. TRBV1 is a pseudogene locus. The CDR3 has 13 amino acids. CDR3 DNA: TGCACCAGCAGGCGGACGGGTTATTCACCCCTCCACTTT. It is translated as CTSRRTGYSPLHF.

V usage is TRBV19 and J usage is TRBJ2-3; TRBD1 is a possible D gene (6 bases). The CDR3 has 15 residues. Trimming shortened V by 6 bases and J by 4 bases, and 17 bases separated the two germline ends. Germline lookup yields CDR1 LNHDA and CDR2 SQIVND (reference sequence). Written as DNA, the CDR3 is TGTGCCAGTAGCCAAAACAGGGTTGTCGCAGATACGCAGTATTTT. It yields the protein CASSQNRVVADTQYF.